One sample yielded the 11 T cell receptor beta chains listed below, sequenced in a study of blood T cell repertoires in COVID-19. Some clones are missing from TCRdb's copy, which holds only in-frame ones; the method was immunoSEQ multiplex PCR. The sample includes 250,000 to 350,000 clones, over 75% of them seen just once. Sequencing input: PBMCs or T cells enriched from blood (not recorded which). The receptors were sampled from a woman in her late teens or twenties who had recovered from COVID-19.

The chain couples TRBV12-3 or TRBV12-4 to TRBJ2-3; no definite D call. V lost 5 bases, J lost 2 bases, and 5 bases lay in between. The CDR3 extends over 12 amino acids. CDR3 sequence (DNA): TGTGCCAGCAGTATTATCACAGATACGCAGTATTTT. It yields the protein CASSIITDTQYF.

The chain uses TRBV10-3 and TRBJ2-3, with TRBD2 matching over 15 bases. V lost 4 bases to trimming and J lost 1 base; unmatched junction nucleotides: 3. The germline CDR1 and CDR2 sequences are ENHRY and SYGVKD. The CDR3 totals 17 residues. The CDR3 reads CAISGGLAGGGTDTQYF. CDR3 DNA sequence: TGTGCCATCAGTGGGGGACTAGCGGGGGGCGGCACAGATACGCAGTATTTT.

The V call is TRBV2, the J call TRBJ1-4; TRBD1 matches at 8 bases. The CDR3 length is 17 residues. CDR1 and CDR2 (germline): SNHLY, FYNNEI. The V gene end was trimmed by 1 base and the J gene end by 4 bases; junction bases not matched to a gene: 8. CDR3 sequence: CASSEVTGGQVNEKLFF. In DNA form, the CDR3 reads TGTGCCAGCAGTGAAGTCACCGGGGGACAGGTTAATGAAAAACTGTTTTTT.

The gene calls are TRBV11-3 and TRBJ1-2; TRBD1 aligns across 7 bases. The ends lost 0 bases at V and 5 bases at J; junction bases unmatched: 3. CDR3 length: 14 amino acids. Germline CDR1 reads SGHNT; CDR2 reads YENEEA. Here the CDR3 DNA reads TGTGCCAGCAGCTTAGACACCAGGGGGTATGGCTACACCTTC. As protein: CASSLDTRGYGYTF.

The rearrangement joins TRBV4-2 to TRBJ2-2; 14 bases align to TRBD2. The V gene end was trimmed by 4 bases and the J gene end by 5 bases; junction bases not matched to a gene: 9. CDR3 size: 18 residues. Germline V gene sequence: CDR1 LGHNA, CDR2 YNFKEQ. In DNA form, the CDR3 reads TGTGCCAGCAGCCCTCATCCTAGGACTAGCGGGGGGACCGGGGAGCTGTTTTTT. Protein: CASSPHPRTSGGTGELFF.

The chain has TRBV19 and TRBJ2-3, with D possibly matching TRBD1 (6 bases). This CDR3 spans 12 amino acids. V lost 5 bases and J 6 bases, leaving 9 bases between the germline ends. Germline V CDR1 and CDR2: LNHDA, SQIVND (reference sequence). The CDR3 is CASSVRGDTQYF. CDR3 DNA: TGTGCCAGTAGTGTAAGGGGGGATACGCAGTATTTT.

This sequence joins TRBV2 and TRBJ2-1, with TRBD1 matching over 10 bases. The ends lost 7 bases at V and 1 base at J; junction bases unmatched: 7. Germline loops: CDR1 SNHLY, CDR2 FYNNEI. This CDR3 region has 16 residues. The CDR3, as DNA: TGTGCCAGCACCGAACCGGGACAGGGGTCCTACAATGAGCAGTTCTTC. Translation: CASTEPGQGSYNEQFF.

This chain joins TRBV12-3 or TRBV12-4 and TRBJ1-1; TRBD1 matches at 7 bases. The V segment lost 6 bases and the J segment 3 bases; nucleotides outside the gene matches: 4. The CDR3 runs 13 residues. The CDR3 DNA follows: TGTGCCAGCAGGGAACAGGGGTACACTGAAGCTTTCTTT. As protein: CASREQGYTEAFF.

The chain has TRBV5-6 and TRBJ2-2; 7 bases map to TRBD1. V shed 3 bases, J shed 5 bases, and the junction held 7 bases outside the gene matches. Germline-derived CDR1 and CDR2 are SGHDT and YYEEEE. The CDR3 runs 15 residues. CDR3 nucleotides: TGTGCCAGCAGCTCCCTGAGGGGGCGGACCGGGGAGCTGTTTTTT. It translates to CASSSLRGRTGELFF.

The chain joins TRBV2 to TRBJ1-5; D is unresolved. Trimming pared 9 bases from V and 2 bases from J, leaving 8 bases between. The germline CDR1 and CDR2 sequences are SNHLY and FYNNEI. The CDR3 consists of 12 residues. The CDR3 sequence is CASHEGNQPQHF. The CDR3 nucleotides read TGTGCCAGTCACGAGGGCAATCAGCCCCAGCATTTT.

The CDR3, as DNA: TGTGCCTGGGTGGGACAGGGGTCATCTTACCCTTTGGGGGAGCTGTTTTTT. This codes for CAWVGQGSSYPLGELFF. The chain recombines TRBV30 with TRBJ2-2, with 10 bases matching TRBD1. In germline, CDR1 is GTSNPN, CDR2 SVGIG (reference sequence). There are 17 residues in the CDR3. Trimming at V came to 5 bases and at J to 8 bases, leaving 17 bases not matched to a gene.